The TCR beta chain described here comes from a study of T cell changes during pregnancy in multiple sclerosis. This CDR3 is built from 13 residues. The junction had 2 bases not matched to a gene; V was cut back by 7 bases and J by 3 bases. The germline V gene has CDR1 MDHEN and CDR2 SYDVKM. Data came from immunoSEQ multiplex PCR; TCRdb stores just in-frame clones and leaves some out. The data hold about 58,000 clones, with roughly 93% observed a single time. Sample: CD8+ T cells from peripheral blood mononuclear cells, taken in the second trimester of pregnancy. The TCR comes from a female donor with multiple sclerosis, enrolled in a pregnancy study. This sequence joins TRBV28 and TRBJ2-7, with 11 bases matching TRBD2. The CDR3 DNA sequence: TGTGCCAGCACCGGGACTAGCGGCTACGAGCAGTACTTC. It is translated as CASTGTSGYEQYF.